This T cell receptor beta chain is from a study of blood T cell repertoires in COVID-19. Methods used by the authors: Amplification of reference gene primers provided the estimated nucleated cell counts. Libraries were prepared by immunoSEQ multiplex PCR; TCRdb keeps only in-frame clonotypes and omits some of them. The V and J calls and the clone size are those of that table, but D and trimming were determined from the DNA. Of under 250,000 clones detected, roughly 84% appear once; the ten largest clones hold less than 2%. This receptor was taken from a woman aged 40 to 49 who had recovered from COVID-19. Specimen: peripheral blood.

The CDR3 region has the DNA TGTGCCAGCAGCTTAGACTATTCACCCCTCCACTTT. It encodes CASSLDYSPLHF. V gene TRBV7-2 combines with J gene TRBJ1-6; D is unresolved. The germline V gene encodes CDR1 SGHTA and CDR2 FQGNSA. Trimming cost V 1 base and J 8 bases, with 3 bases left between them. The CDR3 contains 12 residues. Complete variable domain (other parts from reference TRBV7-2 and TRBJ1-6): GAGVSQSPSNKVTEKGKDVELRCDPISGHTALYWYRQSLGQGLEFLIYFQGNSAPDKSGLPSDRFSAERTGGSVSTLTIQRTQQEDSAVYLCASSLDYSPLHFGNGTRLTVT.